This entry concerns a single T cell receptor (beta chain). A read error may produce the germline difference seen at one junction end. The method was immunoSEQ multiplex PCR; TCRdb's version includes in-frame clones alone and lacks a portion of them. The data contain 250,000 to 350,000 clones, 84% of them singletons. This entry belongs to a study of blood T cell repertoires in COVID-19. This CDR3 has 16 amino acids. CDR1 is SGHNT, CDR2 YYREEE, per germline (reference sequence). The TCR sequence derives from a person aged 70 to 85 with COVID-19, enrolled during active disease. The chain carries TRBV5-4 and TRBJ2-1; a possible D gene is TRBD2 (6 bases). The sample comprised peripheral blood. In DNA form, the CDR3 reads TGTGCCAGCAGTTGGGCGCGGGGAGCGGGCTACTATGAGCAGTTCTTC. The encoded protein is CASSWARGAGYYEQFF.